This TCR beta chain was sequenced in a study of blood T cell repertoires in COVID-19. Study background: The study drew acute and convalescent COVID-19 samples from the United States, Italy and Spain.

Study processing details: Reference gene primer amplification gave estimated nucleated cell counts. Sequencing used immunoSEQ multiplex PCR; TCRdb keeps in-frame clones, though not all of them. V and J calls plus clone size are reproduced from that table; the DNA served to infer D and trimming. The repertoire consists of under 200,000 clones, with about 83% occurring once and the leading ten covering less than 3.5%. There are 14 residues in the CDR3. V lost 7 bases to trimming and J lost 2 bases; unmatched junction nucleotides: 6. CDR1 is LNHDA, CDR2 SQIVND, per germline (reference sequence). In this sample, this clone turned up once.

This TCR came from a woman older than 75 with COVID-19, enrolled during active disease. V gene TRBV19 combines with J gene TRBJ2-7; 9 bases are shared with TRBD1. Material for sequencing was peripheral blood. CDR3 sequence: CASNSGQGAYEQYF. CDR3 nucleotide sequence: TGTGCCAGTAACTCGGGACAGGGAGCCTACGAGCAGTACTTC.